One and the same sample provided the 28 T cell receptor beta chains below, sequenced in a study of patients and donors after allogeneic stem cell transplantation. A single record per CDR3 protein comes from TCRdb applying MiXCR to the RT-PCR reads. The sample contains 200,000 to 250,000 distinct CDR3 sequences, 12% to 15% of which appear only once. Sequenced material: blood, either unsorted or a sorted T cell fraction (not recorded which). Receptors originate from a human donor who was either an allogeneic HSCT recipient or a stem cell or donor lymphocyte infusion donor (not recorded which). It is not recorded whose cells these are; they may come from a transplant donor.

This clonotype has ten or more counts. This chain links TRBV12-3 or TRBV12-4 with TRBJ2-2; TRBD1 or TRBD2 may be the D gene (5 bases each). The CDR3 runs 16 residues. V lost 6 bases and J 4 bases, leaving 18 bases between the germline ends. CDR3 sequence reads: CASSGGWVGRTGELFF. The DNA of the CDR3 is TGTGCCAGCAGCGGAGGTTGGGTGGGGCGCACCGGGGAGCTGTTTTTT.

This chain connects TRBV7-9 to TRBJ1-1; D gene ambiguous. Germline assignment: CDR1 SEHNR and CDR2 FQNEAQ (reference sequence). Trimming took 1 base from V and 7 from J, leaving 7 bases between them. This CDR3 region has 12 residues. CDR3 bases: TGTGCCAGCAGCTTAGATCGCGGTGAAGCTTTCTTT. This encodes CASSLDRGEAFF.

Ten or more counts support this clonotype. This CDR3 is CASSERTGDSPLHF. CDR3 in DNA: TGTGCCAGCAGCGAGAGGACAGGGGATTCACCCCTCCACTTT. The chain has TRBV12-3 or TRBV12-4 and TRBJ1-6, with 9 bases matching TRBD1. The CDR3 has 14 residues. J lost 8 bases, V lost 6 bases, and 5 bases had no gene match.

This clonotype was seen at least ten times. CDR3 loop: CSAASRNGEDTQYF. The CDR3 region has the DNA TGCAGTGCCGCCTCTAGGAACGGGGAAGATACGCAGTATTTT. The genes are TRBV20-1 and TRBJ2-3; the D gene is possibly TRBD2 (5 bases). CDR1 DFQATT and CDR2 SNEGSKA come from the germline V gene (reference sequence). Deletions cut 6 bases from V and 5 bases from J, with 18 bases between. CDR3 length equals 14 residues.

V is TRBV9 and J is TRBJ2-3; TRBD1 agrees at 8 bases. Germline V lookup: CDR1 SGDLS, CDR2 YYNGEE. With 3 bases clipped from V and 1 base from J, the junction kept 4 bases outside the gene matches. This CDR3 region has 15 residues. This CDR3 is CASSAGTGGTDTQYF. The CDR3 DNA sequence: TGTGCCAGCAGCGCCGGGACAGGAGGCACAGATACGCAGTATTTT.

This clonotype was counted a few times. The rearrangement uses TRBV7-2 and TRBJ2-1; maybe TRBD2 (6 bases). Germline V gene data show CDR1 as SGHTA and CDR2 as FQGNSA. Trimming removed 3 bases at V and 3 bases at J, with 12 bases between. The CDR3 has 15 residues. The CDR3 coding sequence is TGTGCCAGCAGCTTTGGACAAGCGGGCTACAATGAGCAGTTCTTC. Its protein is CASSFGQAGYNEQFF.

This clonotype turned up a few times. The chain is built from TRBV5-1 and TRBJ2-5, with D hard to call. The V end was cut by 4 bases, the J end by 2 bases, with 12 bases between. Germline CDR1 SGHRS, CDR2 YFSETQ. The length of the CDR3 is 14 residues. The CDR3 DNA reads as TGCGCCAGCAGCCGAAGGGTGGGGCAAGAGACCCAGTACTTC. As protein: CASSRRVGQETQYF. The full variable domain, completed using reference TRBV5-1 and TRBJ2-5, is KAGVTQTPRYLIKTRGQQVTLSCSPISGHRSVSWYQQTPGQGLQFLFEYFSETQRNKGNFPGRFSGRQFSNSRSEMNVSTLELGDSALYLCASSRRVGQETQYFGPGTRLLVL.

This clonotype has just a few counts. The CDR3 reads CAWSTTKGVNTEAFF. The CDR3, as DNA: TGTGCCTGGAGTACAACGAAGGGCGTGAACACTGAAGCTTTCTTT. V is TRBV30 and J is TRBJ1-1; no reliable D call. CDR1 is GTSNPN, CDR2 SVGIG, per germline (reference sequence). Deletions cut 2 bases from V and 0 bases from J, with 13 bases between. The CDR3 contains 15 residues.

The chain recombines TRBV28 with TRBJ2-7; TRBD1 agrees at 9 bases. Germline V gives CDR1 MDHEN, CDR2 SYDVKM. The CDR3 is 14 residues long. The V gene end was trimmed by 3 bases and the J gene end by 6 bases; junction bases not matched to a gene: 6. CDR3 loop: CASSFPGTGREQYF. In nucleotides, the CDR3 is TGTGCCAGCAGTTTCCCAGGGACAGGGCGCGAGCAGTACTTC.

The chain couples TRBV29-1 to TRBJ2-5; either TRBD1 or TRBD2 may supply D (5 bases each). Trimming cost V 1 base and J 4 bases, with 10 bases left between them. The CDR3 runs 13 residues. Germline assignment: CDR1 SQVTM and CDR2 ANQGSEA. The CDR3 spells CSVEVRGGETQYF. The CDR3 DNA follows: TGCAGCGTTGAAGTACGGGGCGGAGAGACCCAGTACTTC.

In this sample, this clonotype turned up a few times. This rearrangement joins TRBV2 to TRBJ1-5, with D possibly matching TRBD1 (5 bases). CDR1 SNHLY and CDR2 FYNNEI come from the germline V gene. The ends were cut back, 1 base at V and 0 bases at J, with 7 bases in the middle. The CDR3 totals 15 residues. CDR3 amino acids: CASSEGDYSNQPQHF. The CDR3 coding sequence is TGTGCCAGCAGTGAAGGGGACTATAGCAATCAGCCCCAGCATTTT.

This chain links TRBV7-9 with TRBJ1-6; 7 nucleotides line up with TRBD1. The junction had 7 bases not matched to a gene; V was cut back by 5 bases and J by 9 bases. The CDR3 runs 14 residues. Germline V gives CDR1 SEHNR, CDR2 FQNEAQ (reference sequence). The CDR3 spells CASSQGQSSSPLHF. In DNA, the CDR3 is TGTGCCAGCAGCCAGGGACAGAGCAGTTCACCCCTCCACTTT.

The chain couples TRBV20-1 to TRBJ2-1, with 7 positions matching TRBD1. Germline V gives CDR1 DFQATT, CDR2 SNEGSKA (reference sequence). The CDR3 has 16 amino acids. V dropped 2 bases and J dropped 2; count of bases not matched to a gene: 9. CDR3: CSARPLGQATYNEQFF. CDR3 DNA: TGCAGTGCTAGACCTTTAGGACAGGCAACCTACAATGAGCAGTTCTTC.

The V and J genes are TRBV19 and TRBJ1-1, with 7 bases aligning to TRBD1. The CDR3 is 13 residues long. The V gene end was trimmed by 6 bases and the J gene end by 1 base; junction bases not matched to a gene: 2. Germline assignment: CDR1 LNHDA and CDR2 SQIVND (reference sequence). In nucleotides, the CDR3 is TGTGCCAGTAGGACAGGGAGGAACACTGAAGCTTTCTTT. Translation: CASRTGRNTEAFF.

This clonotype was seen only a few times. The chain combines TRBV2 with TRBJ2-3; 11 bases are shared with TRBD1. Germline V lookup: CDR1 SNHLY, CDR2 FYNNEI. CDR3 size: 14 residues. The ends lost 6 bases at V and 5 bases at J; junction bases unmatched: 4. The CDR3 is CASRRDRGKDTQYF. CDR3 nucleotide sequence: TGTGCCAGCAGGCGGGACAGGGGGAAAGATACGCAGTATTTT.

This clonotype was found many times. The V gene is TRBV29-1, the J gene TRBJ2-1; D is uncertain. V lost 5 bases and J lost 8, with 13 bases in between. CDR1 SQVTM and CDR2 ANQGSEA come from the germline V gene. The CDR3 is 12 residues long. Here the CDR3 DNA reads TGCAGCGTTCAACCTGGTTGGGATGAGCAGTTCTTC. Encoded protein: CSVQPGWDEQFF.

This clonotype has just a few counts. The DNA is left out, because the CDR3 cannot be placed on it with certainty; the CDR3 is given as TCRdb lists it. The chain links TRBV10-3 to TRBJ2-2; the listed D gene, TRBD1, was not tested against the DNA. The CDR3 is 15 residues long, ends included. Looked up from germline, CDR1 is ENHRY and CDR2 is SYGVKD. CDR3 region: CAISETGNTGELFFF.

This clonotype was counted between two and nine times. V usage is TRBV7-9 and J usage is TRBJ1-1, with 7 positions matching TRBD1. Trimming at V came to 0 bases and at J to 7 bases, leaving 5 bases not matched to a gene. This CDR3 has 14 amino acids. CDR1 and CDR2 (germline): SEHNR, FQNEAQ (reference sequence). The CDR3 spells CASSLAGGAGEAFF. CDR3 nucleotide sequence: TGTGCCAGCAGCTTAGCAGGGGGCGCGGGTGAAGCTTTCTTT. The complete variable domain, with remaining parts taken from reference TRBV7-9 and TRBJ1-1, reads DTGVSQNPRHKITKRGQNVTFRCDPISEHNRLYWYRQTLGQGPEFLTYFQNEAQLEKSRLLSDRFSAERPKGSFSTLEIQRTEQGDSAMYLCASSLAGGAGEAFFGQGTRLTVV.

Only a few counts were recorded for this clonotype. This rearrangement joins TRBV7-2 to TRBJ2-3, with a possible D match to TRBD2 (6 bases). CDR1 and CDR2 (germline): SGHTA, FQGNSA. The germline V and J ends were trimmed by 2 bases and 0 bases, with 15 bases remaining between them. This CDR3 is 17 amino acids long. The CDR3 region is CASSLSMGGGSTDTQYF. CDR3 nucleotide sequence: TGTGCCAGCAGCTTAAGTATGGGGGGAGGTAGCACAGATACGCAGTATTTT.

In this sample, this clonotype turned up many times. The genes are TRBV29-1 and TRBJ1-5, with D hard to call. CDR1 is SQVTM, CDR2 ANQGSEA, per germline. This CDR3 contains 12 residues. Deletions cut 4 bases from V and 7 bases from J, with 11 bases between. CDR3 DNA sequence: TGCAGCGTTGCCCAGATGGGGCAGCCCCAGCATTTT. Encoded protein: CSVAQMGQPQHF.

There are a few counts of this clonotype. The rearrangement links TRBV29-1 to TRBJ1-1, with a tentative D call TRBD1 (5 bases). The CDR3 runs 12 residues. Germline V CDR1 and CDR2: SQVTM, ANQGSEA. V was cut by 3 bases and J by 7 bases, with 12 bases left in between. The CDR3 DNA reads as TGCAGCGTTGAGCCAGGGAACCTTGAAGCTTTCTTT. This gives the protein CSVEPGNLEAFF.

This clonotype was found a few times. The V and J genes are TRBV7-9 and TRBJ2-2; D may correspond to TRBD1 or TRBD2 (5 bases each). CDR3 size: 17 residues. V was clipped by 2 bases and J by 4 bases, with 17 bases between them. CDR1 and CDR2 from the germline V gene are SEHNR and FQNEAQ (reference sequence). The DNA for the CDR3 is TGTGCCAGCAGCTTAATTCATTGGGGGACGACCACCGGGGAGCTGTTTTTT. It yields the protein CASSLIHWGTTTGELFF.

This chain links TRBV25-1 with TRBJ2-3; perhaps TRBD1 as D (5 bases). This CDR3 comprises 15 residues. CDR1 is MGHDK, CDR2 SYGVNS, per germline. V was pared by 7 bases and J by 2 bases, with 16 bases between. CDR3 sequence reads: CASTPSGIVTDTQYF. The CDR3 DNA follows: TGTGCCAGCACCCCCTCAGGGATTGTCACAGATACGCAGTATTTT. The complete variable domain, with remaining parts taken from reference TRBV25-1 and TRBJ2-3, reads EADIYQTPRYLVIGTGKKITLECSQTMGHDKMYWYQQDPGMELHLIHYSYGVNSTEKGDLSSESTVSRIRTEHFPLTLESARPSHTSQYLCASTPSGIVTDTQYFGPGTRLTVL.

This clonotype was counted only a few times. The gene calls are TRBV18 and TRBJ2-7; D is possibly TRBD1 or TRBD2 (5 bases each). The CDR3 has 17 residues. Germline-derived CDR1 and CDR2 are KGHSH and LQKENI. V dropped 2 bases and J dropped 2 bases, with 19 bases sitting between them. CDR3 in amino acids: CASSPVGPSRGTYEQYF. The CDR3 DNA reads TGTGCCAGCTCACCAGTTGGGCCATCCCGGGGCACCTACGAGCAGTACTTC. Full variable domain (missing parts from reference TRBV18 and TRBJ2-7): NAGVMQNPRHLVRRRGQEARLRCSPMKGHSHVYWYRQLPEEGLKFMVYLQKENIIDESGMPKERFSAEFPKEGPSILRIQQVVRGDSAAYFCASSPVGPSRGTYEQYFGPGTRLTVT.

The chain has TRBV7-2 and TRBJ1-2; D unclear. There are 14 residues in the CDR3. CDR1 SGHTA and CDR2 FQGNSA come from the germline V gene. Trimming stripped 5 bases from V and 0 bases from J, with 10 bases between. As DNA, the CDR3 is TGTGCCAGCAGCCCGGGTGGAGCTAACTATGGCTACACCTTC. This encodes CASSPGGANYGYTF.

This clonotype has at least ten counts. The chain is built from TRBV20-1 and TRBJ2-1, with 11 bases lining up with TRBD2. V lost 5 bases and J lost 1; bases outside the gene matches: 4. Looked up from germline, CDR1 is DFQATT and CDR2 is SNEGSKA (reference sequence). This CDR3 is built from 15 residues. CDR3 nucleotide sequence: TGCAGTGCTCCCTTAGCGGGAGGGTCCTACAATGAGCAGTTCTTC. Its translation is CSAPLAGGSYNEQFF.

The CDR3 loop reads CASSVAPTPDTQYF. CDR3 sequence (DNA): TGTGCCAGCAGCGTAGCACCTACTCCAGATACGCAGTATTTT. V usage is TRBV9 and J usage is TRBJ2-3; D unresolved. Germline V gene data show CDR1 as SGDLS and CDR2 as YYNGEE. V shed 0 bases and J shed 4 bases, with 9 bases lying between them. CDR3 size: 14 residues.

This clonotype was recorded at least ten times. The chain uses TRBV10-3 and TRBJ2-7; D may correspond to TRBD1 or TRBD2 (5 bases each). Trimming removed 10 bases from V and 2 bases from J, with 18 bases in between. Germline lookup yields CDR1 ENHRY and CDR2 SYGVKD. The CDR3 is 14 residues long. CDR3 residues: CATRLGGGTYEQYF. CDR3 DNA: TGTGCCACCAGGCTTGGGGGTGGAACCTACGAGCAGTACTTC.